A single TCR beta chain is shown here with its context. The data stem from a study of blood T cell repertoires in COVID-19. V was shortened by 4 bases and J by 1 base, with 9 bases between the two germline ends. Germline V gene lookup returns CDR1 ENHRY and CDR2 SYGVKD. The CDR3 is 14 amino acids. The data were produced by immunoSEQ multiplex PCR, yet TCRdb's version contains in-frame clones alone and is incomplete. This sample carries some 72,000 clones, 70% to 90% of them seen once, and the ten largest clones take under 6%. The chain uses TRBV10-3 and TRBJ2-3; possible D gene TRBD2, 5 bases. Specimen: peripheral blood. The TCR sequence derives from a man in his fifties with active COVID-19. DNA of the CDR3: TGTGCCATCAGTGGGGAGTGGGGCACAGATACGCAGTATTTT. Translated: CAISGEWGTDTQYF.